This section outlines one TCR beta chain sequence together with its context. Its matching antigen is unknown. Method: immunoSEQ multiplex PCR; TCRdb's copy keeps in-frame clones and lacks some. The sample shows approximately 160,000 clones, 89% of them seen only once. These data are taken from a study of cytomegalovirus exposure and HLA in healthy donors. For the study at large: The approximately 660 first-cohort repertoires shared a platform with the 130 or so validation repertoires, as reported in a later analysis. Study-wide results and limits: According to a later analysis, TCR clusters from the first cohort tended to co-occur in the 120 or so validation repertoires. Investigators reported under 200 TCR beta chains as tied to cytomegalovirus. It was reportedly the case that the classifier diagnosed cytomegalovirus status with high specificity and sensitivity.

Trimming pared 0 bases from V and 5 bases from J, leaving 9 bases between. From germline, CDR1 is SGHRS and CDR2 YFSETQ. There are 13 residues in the CDR3. The sample comprised PBMCs. The gene calls are TRBV5-1 and TRBJ2-7, with D uncertain. This TCR derives from a woman younger than 30 in good health and CMV-seropositive. The DNA for the CDR3 is TGCGCCAGCAGCTTGGCGGGTACAAACGAGCAGTACTTC. Residues: CASSLAGTNEQYF.